These 11 T cell receptor beta chains originate from one sample sequenced in a study of cytomegalovirus exposure and HLA in healthy donors. Primers: 60 Vbeta forward and 13 Jbeta reverse. Produced via immunoSEQ multiplex PCR; TCRdb's table is partial and in-frame only. The profile shows around 130,000 clones, about 74% of them singletons. Sequenced material: PBMCs. All receptors derive from a woman aged 55-75 years in good health and CMV-seronegative.

The gene calls are TRBV29-1 and TRBJ2-7; D might be TRBD1 (6 bases). From germline, CDR1 is SQVTM and CDR2 ANQGSEA. The ends were cut back, 8 bases at V and 1 base at J, with 12 bases in the middle. The CDR3 contains 12 residues. CDR3 DNA sequence: TGCAGCTTTGGACAGTCTTCCTACGAGCAGTACTTC. Protein sequence: CSFGQSSYEQYF.

Only one count was recorded for this clone. The chain carries TRBV10-3 and TRBJ2-1, with 12 bases aligning to TRBD2. Germline CDR1 is ENHRY and CDR2 is SYGVKD. The CDR3 totals 16 residues. V was pared by 0 bases and J by 6 bases, with 3 bases of the junction left unmatched. The CDR3, as DNA: TGTGCCATCAGTGAGTCGTGGACTAGCGGGGTCAATGAGCAGTTCTTC. Its translation is CAISESWTSGVNEQFF.

J is TRBJ1-2 and V is TRBV4-2; D may be TRBD1 (5 bases). Germline V CDR1 and CDR2: LGHNA, YNFKEQ. The CDR3 totals 18 residues. Trimming shortened V by 2 bases and J by 0 bases, and 19 bases separated the two germline ends. CDR3 coding DNA: TGTGCCAGCAGCCAACTGAACGGCGGGGCCAGAACTAACTATGGCTACACCTTC. As protein: CASSQLNGGARTNYGYTF.

This chain links TRBV9 with TRBJ1-5, with a tentative D call TRBD1 (6 bases). This CDR3 spans 12 amino acids. Germline V gene lookup returns CDR1 SGDLS and CDR2 YYNGEE. V dropped 1 base and J dropped 9 bases, with 8 bases sitting between them. CDR3 bases: TGTGCCAGCAGCGTACTAGGGGGGCCCCAGCATTTT. Translation: CASSVLGGPQHF.

This clone was counted between two and nine times. The chain joins TRBV30 to TRBJ2-7; TRBD1 agrees at 9 bases. The junction had 10 bases not matched to a gene; V was cut back by 7 bases and J by 6 bases. The CDR3 has 13 amino acids. Germline values: CDR1 GTSNPN, CDR2 SVGIG (reference sequence). Written as DNA, the CDR3 is TGTGCCTCCACAGGGGGCTCGTATCGCGAGCAGTACTTC. Amino acids: CASTGGSYREQYF. Drawing the rest from reference TRBV30 and TRBJ2-7, the complete variable domain is SQTIHQWPATLVQPVGSPLSLECTVEGTSNPNLYWYRQAAGRGLQLLFYSVGIGQISSEVPQNLSASRPQDRQFILSSKKLLLSDSGFYLCASTGGSYREQYFGPGTRLTVT.

This CDR3 reads CASSLDGTAQETQYF. The CDR3 coding sequence is TGTGCCAGCAGCTTAGACGGGACAGCCCAAGAGACCCAGTACTTC. The gene calls are TRBV7-9 and TRBJ2-5, with 7 bases aligning to TRBD1. Germline values: CDR1 SEHNR, CDR2 FQNEAQ (reference sequence). The CDR3 has 15 amino acids. The V segment lost 1 base and the J segment 1 base; nucleotides outside the gene matches: 3.

The chain carries TRBV15 and TRBJ1-2, with a tentative D call TRBD1 (6 bases). CDR1 is LNHNV and CDR2 is YYDKDF in the germline V gene (reference sequence). V lost 1 base and J 7 bases, leaving 10 bases between the germline ends. The CDR3 spans 13 residues. The CDR3 DNA is TGTGCCACCAGCAGAGGGACAGAAACTGGCTACACCTTC. This gives the protein CATSRGTETGYTF.

V gene TRBV2 combines with J gene TRBJ1-1; D might be TRBD1 (5 bases). This CDR3 contains 12 residues. Germline V gene data show CDR1 as SNHLY and CDR2 as FYNNEI. V dropped 8 bases and J dropped 4 bases, with 11 bases sitting between them. CDR3 in amino acids: CASGGRTTEAFF. As DNA, the CDR3 is TGTGCCAGCGGGGGGAGGACCACTGAAGCTTTCTTT.

A few counts support this clone. The chain recombines TRBV19 with TRBJ1-1; 9 nucleotides match TRBD1. V gave up 4 bases and J gave up 1 base; unmatched junction bases: 4. Looked up from germline, CDR1 is LNHDA and CDR2 is SQIVND (reference sequence). This CDR3 has 15 amino acids. For the CDR3, the DNA is TGTGCCAGTAGTACACCGGGACAGGGGAACACTGAAGCTTTCTTT. The encoded protein is CASSTPGQGNTEAFF. The whole variable domain, remainder taken from reference TRBV19 and TRBJ1-1, is DGGITQSPKYLFRKEGQNVTLSCEQNLNHDAMYWYRQDPGQGLRLIYYSQIVNDFQKGDIAEGYSVSREKKESFPLTVTSAQKNPTAFYLCASSTPGQGNTEAFFGQGTRLTVV.

CDR3 loop: CAISMGQGGTEAFF. The DNA for the CDR3 is TGTGCCATCAGCATGGGACAGGGGGGCACTGAAGCTTTCTTT. The J gene is TRBJ1-1, the V gene TRBV10-3; 11 bases line up with TRBD1. CDR1 ENHRY and CDR2 SYGVKD come from the germline V gene. V was pared by 6 bases and J by 4 bases, with 4 bases of the junction left unmatched. The CDR3 extends over 14 amino acids.

The sample holds a few counts of this clone. The genes are TRBV5-6 and TRBJ2-6; D remains unclear. CDR1 and CDR2 from the germline V gene are SGHDT and YYEEEE. The V end lost 4 bases, the J end lost 1 base, and 21 bases lay between the germline ends. This CDR3 comprises 19 residues. The CDR3 nucleotides are TGTGCCAGCAGCCATCTTCCGGGTTCGAGATTATCTGGGGCCAACGTCCTGACTTTC. It is translated as CASSHLPGSRLSGANVLTF.